Each of the 22 T cell receptor beta chains below was sequenced from the same sample in a study of shared clonotypes between healthy human individuals. CD8 cells regarded as naive lacked CD45RO, were positively chosen for CCR7, and omitted terminally differentiated effector memory CD45RA+ cells. Generated by immunoSEQ multiplex PCR, the TCRdb table keeps only in-frame clones and is missing some. This sample has millions of clones, with about 94% found just once. Input material: naive CD8+ T cells sorted from blood. These receptors were taken from a man aged 18 to 29 in good health.

V and J are TRBV7-9 and TRBJ2-1; D gene unclear. CDR3 length: 15 amino acids. Germline V CDR1 and CDR2: SEHNR, FQNEAQ (reference sequence). V lost 3 bases to trimming and J lost 2 bases, with 11 bases between them. CDR3 amino acids: CASSFSSSTYNEQFF. CDR3 in DNA: TGTGCCAGCAGCTTTAGCAGCTCCACCTACAATGAGCAGTTCTTC.

This chain links TRBV5-1 with TRBJ2-5, with 9 bases identical to TRBD2. The V and J ends lost 4 bases and 3 bases, in that order; junction bases with no gene match: 7. Germline-derived CDR1 and CDR2 are SGHRS and YFSETQ. The CDR3 consists of 15 residues. The CDR3 sequence: CASSPWSSGEETQYF. In DNA, the CDR3 is TGCGCCAGCAGCCCCTGGTCTAGCGGGGAAGAGACCCAGTACTTC.

The chain recombines TRBV30 with TRBJ2-5, with D possibly being TRBD2 (6 bases). V dropped 1 base and J dropped 4 bases, with 16 bases sitting between them. CDR1 is GTSNPN, CDR2 SVGIG, per germline (reference sequence). The CDR3 length is 15 residues. CDR3 DNA sequence: TGTGCCTGGAGTGCCGTGGGTGTGGGGGGAGAGACCCAGTACTTC. Protein sequence: CAWSAVGVGGETQYF.

The gene calls are TRBV28 and TRBJ2-7; D gene uncertain. Germline CDR1 MDHEN, CDR2 SYDVKM. The CDR3 covers 13 residues. Trimming cost V 6 bases and J 0 bases, with 9 bases left between them. CDR3 nucleotides: TGTGCCAGCAGCTTCATGATCTCCTACGAGCAGTACTTC. This sequence encodes CASSFMISYEQYF.

The CDR3 nucleotides read TGTGCCTGGAGTGTAATGGGGCAGGAGAATCAGCCCCAGCATTTT. Protein sequence: CAWSVMGQENQPQHF. The V gene is TRBV30, the J gene TRBJ1-5; D possibly corresponds to TRBD1 (5 bases). This CDR3 is built from 15 residues. V lost 0 bases and J 4 bases, leaving 13 bases between the germline ends. The germline CDR1 and CDR2 sequences are GTSNPN and SVGIG (reference sequence).

Remarks on this clone: This specimen includes other DNA sequences encoding the same CDR3. The CDR3, as DNA: TGTGCCAGCAGCTTAGTATCAGATACGCAGTATTTT. It encodes CASSLVSDTQYF. The chain carries TRBV7-9 and TRBJ2-3; no clear D gene. The V gene's germline CDR1 is SEHNR and CDR2 FQNEAQ (reference sequence). V was shortened by 1 base and J by 4 bases, with 3 bases between the two germline ends. The CDR3 is 12 residues long. Filled out from reference TRBV7-9 and TRBJ2-3, the complete variable domain reads DTGVSQNPRHKITKRGQNVTFRCDPISEHNRLYWYRQTLGQGPEFLTYFQNEAQLEKSRLLSDRFSAERPKGSFSTLEIQRTEQGDSAMYLCASSLVSDTQYFGPGTRLTVL.

V usage is TRBV6-1 and J usage is TRBJ2-3; D remains ambiguous. The ends were cut back, 4 bases at V and 4 bases at J, with 15 bases in the middle. CDR3 size: 15 residues. In germline, CDR1 is MNHNS, CDR2 SASEGT. CDR3 DNA: TGTGCCAGCAGTGCCGCATCATTCGGGCCAGATACGCAGTATTTT. Protein product: CASSAASFGPDTQYF.

The chain couples TRBV30 to TRBJ2-1, with D unclear. Germline V lookup: CDR1 GTSNPN, CDR2 SVGIG (reference sequence). Trimming stripped 5 bases from V and 2 bases from J, with 7 bases between. The CDR3 is made up of 12 amino acids. The CDR3 DNA reads as TGTGCCTGGTACGTCGCCTACAATGAGCAGTTCTTC. It translates to CAWYVAYNEQFF.

The V gene is TRBV7-9, the J gene TRBJ2-3; TRBD2 agrees at 8 bases. The CDR3 totals 16 residues. Germline trimming cut 2 bases from V and 3 bases from J; bases unmatched to any gene: 7. Germline V lookup: CDR1 SEHNR, CDR2 FQNEAQ (reference sequence). This chain's CDR3 is CASSLHAGGLTDTQYF. The CDR3 DNA is TGTGCCAGCAGCTTACATGCGGGGGGCTTAACAGATACGCAGTATTTT. The full variable domain, with the rest looked up from reference TRBV7-9 and TRBJ2-3, is DTGVSQNPRHKITKRGQNVTFRCDPISEHNRLYWYRQTLGQGPEFLTYFQNEAQLEKSRLLSDRFSAERPKGSFSTLEIQRTEQGDSAMYLCASSLHAGGLTDTQYFGPGTRLTVL.

The chain joins TRBV7-9 to TRBJ2-3, with D perhaps given as TRBD1 or TRBD2 (6 bases each). The CDR3 spans 13 residues. V lost 11 bases and J lost 2, with 14 bases in between. Germline V gene sequence: CDR1 SEHNR, CDR2 FQNEAQ (reference sequence). The CDR3 DNA reads TGTGCCGGCGGGACAAGCCACACAGATACGCAGTATTTT. Its protein product is CAGGTSHTDTQYF.

The chain employs TRBV30 and TRBJ1-4, with no clear D. Trimming removed 2 bases from V and 8 bases from J, with 18 bases in between. The CDR3 has 15 residues. Germline-derived CDR1 and CDR2 are GTSNPN and SVGIG (reference sequence). The CDR3 coding sequence is TGTGCCTGGAGTTATAGGTTGAACGCAAGGGAAAAACTGTTTTTT. Translating gives CAWSYRLNAREKLFF.

V and J are TRBV10-2 and TRBJ2-2, with D possibly being TRBD2 (6 bases). Germline V gene lookup returns CDR1 WSHSY and CDR2 SAAADI. This CDR3 contains 13 residues. The ends were cut back, 7 bases at V and 5 bases at J, with 11 bases in the middle. For the CDR3, the DNA is TGCGCCAGCACCCCGGGGGAGACCGGGGAGCTGTTTTTT. It encodes CASTPGETGELFF.

V gene TRBV15 combines with J gene TRBJ2-7, with D perhaps matching TRBD2 (6 bases). The V end was cut by 0 bases, the J end by 3 bases, with 9 bases between. CDR1 LNHNV and CDR2 YYDKDF come from the germline V gene (reference sequence). CDR3 length equals 14 residues. CDR3 sequence: CATSREGSGYEQYF. CDR3 coding DNA: TGTGCCACCAGCAGAGAGGGTAGCGGCTACGAGCAGTACTTC.

This chain connects TRBV7-6 to TRBJ2-7, with D possibly matching TRBD2 (6 bases). Germline assignment: CDR1 SGHVS and CDR2 FNYEAQ. Trimming pared 5 bases from V and 2 bases from J, leaving 19 bases between. CDR3 size: 16 residues. Here the CDR3 DNA reads TGTGCCAGCAGCCTGAACGGGGGAATTAGCGCCTACGAGCAGTACTTC. It is translated as CASSLNGGISAYEQYF.

The chain has TRBV28 and TRBJ1-4, with no clear D. CDR3 size: 15 residues. Germline V gene data show CDR1 as MDHEN and CDR2 as SYDVKM. Trimming removed 3 bases at V and 4 bases at J, with 12 bases between. CDR3 protein: CASSLSAGYNEKLFF. CDR3 coding DNA: TGTGCCAGCAGTTTGTCGGCAGGCTATAATGAAAAACTGTTTTTT.

The V gene is TRBV5-4, the J gene TRBJ2-7, with TRBD1 as a possible D gene (6 bases). Trimming shortened V by 4 bases and J by 1 base, and 12 bases separated the two germline ends. The CDR3 contains 14 residues. CDR1 is SGHNT and CDR2 is YYREEE in the germline V gene (reference sequence). Here the CDR3 DNA reads TGTGCCAGCAGCCCCACCAGGGGTTCCTACGAGCAGTACTTC. Encoded protein: CASSPTRGSYEQYF.

This sequence joins TRBV10-2 and TRBJ2-3; TRBD2 matches 12 bases. The ends lost 4 bases at V and 2 bases at J; junction bases unmatched: 4. The CDR3 sequence is 16 residues long. Germline CDR1 WSHSY, CDR2 SAAADI. CDR3 protein: CASSALAGGVTDTQYF. CDR3 sequence (DNA): TGCGCCAGCAGTGCACTAGCGGGGGGTGTCACAGATACGCAGTATTTT.

The J gene is TRBJ2-3, the V gene TRBV4-1; TRBD2 matches 8 bases. From germline, CDR1 is MGHRA and CDR2 YSYEKL. V lost 5 bases to trimming and J lost 5 bases; unmatched junction nucleotides: 15. The CDR3 has 17 amino acids. The CDR3 reads CASSLVPGGGDVDTQYF. In DNA form, the CDR3 reads TGCGCCAGCAGCTTAGTCCCCGGGGGGGGCGACGTAGATACGCAGTATTTT.

The chain employs TRBV19 and TRBJ2-5, with D tentatively TRBD1 or TRBD2 (5 bases each). Trimming cost V 7 bases and J 4 bases, with 22 bases left between them. The CDR3 consists of 16 residues. Germline V lookup: CDR1 LNHDA, CDR2 SQIVND (reference sequence). In DNA, the CDR3 is TGTGCCAGTATCCCCTCCCGGGACCGGAGTACAGAGACCCAGTACTTC. It encodes CASIPSRDRSTETQYF. The complete variable domain, with remaining parts taken from reference TRBV19 and TRBJ2-5, reads DGGITQSPKYLFRKEGQNVTLSCEQNLNHDAMYWYRQDPGQGLRLIYYSQIVNDFQKGDIAEGYSVSREKKESFPLTVTSAQKNPTAFYLCASIPSRDRSTETQYFGPGTRLLVL.

This chain links TRBV7-9 with TRBJ2-3, with 7 bases aligning to TRBD2. The CDR3 loop spans 15 amino acids. Germline lookup yields CDR1 SEHNR and CDR2 FQNEAQ (reference sequence). After removal of 5 bases from V and 6 bases from J, the junction contained 11 bases not matched to a gene. The CDR3 bases are TGTGCCAGCAGCCACACCCTCGCGGGGGATGATACGCAGTATTTT. Its protein is CASSHTLAGDDTQYF.

This chain's CDR3 is CASRQTSATSYEQYF. CDR3 sequence (DNA): TGTGCCAGCAGACAAACTAGCGCCACCTCCTACGAGCAGTACTTC. This chain connects TRBV2 to TRBJ2-7; 7 bases line up with TRBD2. The V segment lost 6 bases and the J segment 0 bases; nucleotides outside the gene matches: 8. The CDR3 totals 15 residues. CDR1 and CDR2 from the germline V gene are SNHLY and FYNNEI.

This sequence joins TRBV7-2 and TRBJ1-6; no clear D gene. The CDR3 runs 19 residues. V was cut by 1 base and J by 0 bases, with 16 bases left in between. Germline CDR1 and CDR2: SGHTA and FQGNSA. CDR3 residues: CASSLDPRAYSSYNSPLHF. The CDR3 DNA reads as TGTGCCAGCAGCTTAGACCCGAGGGCCTACAGCTCCTATAATTCACCCCTCCACTTT.